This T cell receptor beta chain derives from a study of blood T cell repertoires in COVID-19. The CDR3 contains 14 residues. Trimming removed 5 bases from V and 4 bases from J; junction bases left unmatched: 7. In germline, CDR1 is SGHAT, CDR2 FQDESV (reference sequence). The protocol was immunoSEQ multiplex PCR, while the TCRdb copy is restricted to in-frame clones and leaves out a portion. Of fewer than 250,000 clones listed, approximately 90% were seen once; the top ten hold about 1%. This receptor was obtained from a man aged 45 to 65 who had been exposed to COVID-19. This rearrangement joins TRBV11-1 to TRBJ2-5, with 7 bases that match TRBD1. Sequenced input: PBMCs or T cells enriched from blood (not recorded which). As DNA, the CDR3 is TGTGCCAGCAGCACTACCACAGGGGTAGAGACCCAGTACTTC. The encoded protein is CASSTTTGVETQYF.